These T cell receptor beta chains were read from a single sample in a study of T cells in Graves' hyperthyroidism and ophthalmopathy. TCRdb processed the multiplex PCR reads anew with MiXCR; each CDR3 protein has one entry. Of about 620,000 distinct CDR3 sequences listed, around 15% were seen once; the top ten hold less than 4.5%. The sample comprised blood. These TCRs come from a woman aged 25-40 years with Graves' hyperthyroidism. The CDR3 runs from the conserved cysteine through the conserved F or W. The D gene is left open where the match is weak. For some rows the clone size is stated as once, few or many, or as a class when expanded; others skip it.

clone_size: -; v_call: TRBV7-3; d_call: -; cdr3_length: 13; j_call: TRBJ2-1; cdr3_aa: CASSSPPYNEQFF; cdr3_nt: TGTGCCAGCAGCTCCCCACCCTACAATGAGCAGTTCTTC
clone_size: many; v_call: TRBV10-3; d_call: -; cdr3_length: 13; j_call: TRBJ2-7; cdr3_aa: CATDSEQGYEQYF; cdr3_nt: TGTGCCACTGACAGCGAACAGGGTTACGAGCAGTACTTC
clone_size: many; v_call: TRBV28; d_call: -; cdr3_length: 14; j_call: TRBJ2-2; cdr3_aa: CASSRNWHPGELFF; cdr3_nt: TGTGCCAGCAGTCGAAATTGGCATCCCGGGGAGCTGTTTTTT
clone_size: many; v_call: TRBV27; d_call: -; cdr3_length: 14; j_call: TRBJ2-5; cdr3_aa: CASSQMYPLETQYF; cdr3_nt: TGTGCCAGCAGTCAAATGTATCCTTTAGAGACCCAGTACTTC
clone_size: -; v_call: TRBV7-8; d_call: -; cdr3_length: 15; j_call: TRBJ1-2; cdr3_aa: CASSLGLRGLGGYTF; cdr3_nt: TGTGCCAGCAGCTTAGGATTGAGGGGCTTGGGAGGCTACACCTTC
clone_size: -; v_call: TRBV6-5; d_call: -; cdr3_length: 15; j_call: TRBJ2-3; cdr3_aa: CASSYSGLSTDTQYF; cdr3_nt: TGTGCCAGCAGTTACTCGGGACTTAGCACAGATACGCAGTATTTT
clone_size: -; v_call: TRBV5-4; d_call: -; cdr3_length: 15; j_call: TRBJ2-1; cdr3_aa: CASSPDQLAYNEQFF; cdr3_nt: TGTGCCAGCAGCCCGGATCAACTAGCTTACAATGAGCAGTTCTTC
clone_size: -; v_call: TRBV11-2; d_call: -; cdr3_length: 13; j_call: TRBJ2-7; cdr3_aa: CASMEGPAYEQYF; cdr3_nt: TGTGCCAGCATGGAGGGTCCAGCCTACGAGCAGTACTTC
clone_size: few; v_call: TRBV7-9; d_call: -; cdr3_length: 14; j_call: TRBJ2-2; cdr3_aa: CASSYQINTGELFF; cdr3_nt: TGTGCCAGCAGCTACCAGATCAACACCGGGGAGCTGTTTTTT
clone_size: few; v_call: TRBV11-2; d_call: TRBD1; cdr3_length: 14; j_call: TRBJ1-4; cdr3_aa: CASSFGQGKEKLFF; cdr3_nt: TGTGCCAGCAGCTTTGGACAGGGGAAAGAAAAACTGTTTTTT
clone_size: many; v_call: TRBV5-1; d_call: TRBD1; cdr3_length: 13; j_call: TRBJ2-1; cdr3_aa: CASSGQGMDEQFF; cdr3_nt: TGCGCCAGCAGCGGACAGGGGATGGATGAGCAGTTCTTC
clone_size: -; v_call: TRBV28; d_call: -; cdr3_length: 13; j_call: TRBJ2-7; cdr3_aa: CASSFRRRNEQYF; cdr3_nt: TGTGCCAGCAGTTTCCGCCGTAGGAACGAGCAGTACTTC
clone_size: few; v_call: TRBV6-2/TRBV6-3; d_call: -; cdr3_length: 14; j_call: TRBJ2-7; cdr3_aa: CASSYRGSPYEQYF; cdr3_nt: TGTGCCAGCAGTTACCGGGGCAGTCCCTACGAGCAGTACTTC
clone_size: many; v_call: TRBV7-2; d_call: TRBD2; cdr3_length: 16; j_call: TRBJ2-2; cdr3_aa: CASSLRLAGGTGELFF; cdr3_nt: TGTGCCAGCAGCTTGCGTCTAGCGGGAGGTACCGGGGAGCTGTTTTTT
clone_size: many; v_call: TRBV7-2; d_call: TRBD2; cdr3_length: 13; j_call: TRBJ2-5; cdr3_aa: CASSRVGGETQYF; cdr3_nt: TGTGCCAGCAGCCGGGTGGGGGGGGAGACCCAGTACTTC
clone_size: -; v_call: TRBV25-1; d_call: -; cdr3_length: 15; j_call: TRBJ2-7; cdr3_aa: CASSDPRGSVYEQYF; cdr3_nt: TGTGCCAGCAGTGATCCCAGGGGATCGGTGTACGAGCAGTACTTC
clone_size: few; v_call: TRBV18; d_call: TRBD1; cdr3_length: 16; j_call: TRBJ2-5; cdr3_aa: CASSQRDRVRKETQYF; cdr3_nt: TGTGCCAGCTCACAGAGGGACAGGGTCCGAAAAGAGACCCAGTACTTC
clone_size: -; v_call: TRBV20-1; d_call: -; cdr3_length: 13; j_call: TRBJ1-4; cdr3_aa: CSAPDTLDEKLFF; cdr3_nt: TGCAGTGCTCCCGACACGTTGGATGAAAAACTGTTTTTT
clone_size: -; v_call: TRBV20-1; d_call: TRBD2; cdr3_length: 15; j_call: TRBJ2-1; cdr3_aa: CSATHGRGVTGEQFF; cdr3_nt: TGCAGTGCTACACACGGGAGGGGGGTGACGGGAGAGCAGTTCTTC
clone_size: many; v_call: TRBV3-1; d_call: TRBD2; cdr3_length: 16; j_call: TRBJ2-1; cdr3_aa: CASSQTSGRFYNEQFF; cdr3_nt: TGTGCCAGCAGCCAAACAAGCGGGAGGTTCTACAATGAGCAGTTCTTC
clone_size: few; v_call: TRBV28; d_call: -; cdr3_length: 13; j_call: TRBJ1-5; cdr3_aa: CASSPYANQPQHF; cdr3_nt: TGTGCCAGCAGTCCTTACGCCAATCAGCCCCAGCATTTT
clone_size: few; v_call: TRBV12-3/TRBV12-4; d_call: -; cdr3_length: 14; j_call: TRBJ1-1; cdr3_aa: CASSLALTRSEAFF; cdr3_nt: TGTGCCAGCAGTTTAGCGCTAACCAGGTCTGAAGCTTTCTTT
clone_size: -; v_call: TRBV6-2/TRBV6-3; d_call: -; cdr3_length: 15; j_call: TRBJ1-5; cdr3_aa: CASSYSRGANQPQHF; cdr3_nt: TGTGCCAGCAGTTACTCTAGGGGGGCCAATCAGCCCCAGCATTTT
clone_size: few; v_call: TRBV27; d_call: -; cdr3_length: 16; j_call: TRBJ1-4; cdr3_aa: CASSLYSRSTNEKLFF; cdr3_nt: TGTGCCAGCAGTTTATACTCCAGGTCAACTAATGAAAAACTGTTTTTT
clone_size: few; v_call: TRBV4-1; d_call: -; cdr3_length: 14; j_call: TRBJ2-7; cdr3_aa: CASSQSQGNYEQYF; cdr3_nt: TGCGCCAGCAGCCAAAGCCAGGGTAATTACGAGCAGTACTTC
clone_size: -; v_call: TRBV11-2; d_call: -; cdr3_length: 15; j_call: TRBJ2-7; cdr3_aa: CASSLEGRVYDEQYF; cdr3_nt: TGTGCCAGCAGCTTAGAGGGCCGGGTCTACGACGAGCAGTACTTC
clone_size: many; v_call: TRBV5-1; d_call: -; cdr3_length: 15; j_call: TRBJ2-7; cdr3_aa: CASSFGSGFSYEQYF; cdr3_nt: TGCGCCAGCAGCTTTGGGAGCGGGTTCTCCTACGAGCAGTACTTC
clone_size: -; v_call: TRBV6-5; d_call: -; cdr3_length: 17; j_call: TRBJ1-6; cdr3_aa: CASSYRGSSSYNSPLHF; cdr3_nt: TGTGCCAGCAGTTACCGGGGTTCGAGCTCCTATAATTCACCCCTCCACTTT
clone_size: -; v_call: TRBV13; d_call: TRBD2; cdr3_length: 16; j_call: TRBJ2-7; cdr3_aa: CASSLGSSGGSYEQYF; cdr3_nt: TGTGCCAGCAGCTTAGGGAGTAGCGGGGGGTCCTACGAGCAGTACTTC
clone_size: -; v_call: TRBV29-1; d_call: TRBD2; cdr3_length: 14; j_call: TRBJ2-7; cdr3_aa: CSARLAVFSYEQYF; cdr3_nt: TGCAGCGCACGACTAGCCGTCTTCTCCTACGAGCAGTACTTC
clone_size: many; v_call: TRBV18; d_call: -; cdr3_length: 15; j_call: TRBJ1-6; cdr3_aa: CASSADSTPNSPLHF; cdr3_nt: TGTGCCAGCTCAGCAGACAGTACACCAAATTCACCCCTCCACTTT
clone_size: many; v_call: TRBV6-1; d_call: -; cdr3_length: 17; j_call: TRBJ1-5; cdr3_aa: CASISLLGRGGNQPQHF; cdr3_nt: TGTGCCAGCATCTCACTTTTGGGGAGGGGTGGCAATCAGCCCCAGCATTTT
clone_size: many; v_call: TRBV25-1; d_call: -; cdr3_length: 9; j_call: TRBJ2-7; cdr3_aa: CASPHEQYF; cdr3_nt: TGTGCCAGCCCCCACGAGCAGTACTTC
clone_size: many; v_call: TRBV2; d_call: -; cdr3_length: 13; j_call: TRBJ2-7; cdr3_aa: CASSVGHLYEQYF; cdr3_nt: TGTGCCAGCAGTGTTGGACATCTCTACGAGCAGTACTTC
clone_size: many; v_call: TRBV27; d_call: TRBD2; cdr3_length: 16; j_call: TRBJ2-3; cdr3_aa: CASKAGGLSYTDTQYF; cdr3_nt: TGTGCCAGCAAAGCGGGAGGGCTCTCTTACACAGATACGCAGTATTTT
clone_size: many; v_call: TRBV4-1; d_call: -; cdr3_length: 11; j_call: TRBJ2-1; cdr3_aa: CASSQGNEQFF; cdr3_nt: TGCGCCAGCAGCCAAGGTAATGAGCAGTTCTTC
clone_size: many; v_call: TRBV18; d_call: -; cdr3_length: 14; j_call: TRBJ1-2; cdr3_aa: CASSPALANYGYTF; cdr3_nt: TGTGCCAGCTCCCCAGCGTTGGCTAACTATGGCTACACCTTC
clone_size: few; v_call: TRBV10-2; d_call: TRBD2; cdr3_length: 14; j_call: TRBJ2-7; cdr3_aa: CASRDRLAGAEQYF; cdr3_nt: TGCGCCAGCAGAGATCGACTAGCGGGGGCCGAGCAGTACTTC
clone_size: -; v_call: TRBV25-1; d_call: -; cdr3_length: 15; j_call: TRBJ2-3; cdr3_aa: CASSESVGFTDTQYF; cdr3_nt: TGTGCCAGCAGTGAATCGGTAGGGTTCACAGATACGCAGTATTTT
clone_size: few; v_call: TRBV7-9; d_call: -; cdr3_length: 12; j_call: TRBJ2-7; cdr3_aa: CAYQTETYEQYF; cdr3_nt: TGTGCCTATCAGACGGAGACCTACGAGCAGTACTTC
clone_size: few; v_call: TRBV19; d_call: TRBD1; cdr3_length: 13; j_call: TRBJ2-3; cdr3_aa: CASSPRGRDTQYF; cdr3_nt: TGTGCCAGTAGTCCCAGGGGGCGGGATACGCAGTATTTT
clone_size: many; v_call: TRBV6-5; d_call: -; cdr3_length: 13; j_call: TRBJ1-2; cdr3_aa: CASSYRTGTGYTF; cdr3_nt: TGTGCCAGCAGTTACAGAACAGGGACTGGCTACACCTTC
clone_size: -; v_call: TRBV7-9; d_call: TRBD1; cdr3_length: 15; j_call: TRBJ1-5; cdr3_aa: CASSPTGSSNQPQHF; cdr3_nt: TGTGCCAGCAGCCCGACAGGGTCTAGCAATCAGCCCCAGCATTTT
clone_size: many; v_call: TRBV12-3/TRBV12-4; d_call: TRBD1; cdr3_length: 16; j_call: TRBJ1-5; cdr3_aa: CASSWQGGKGNQPQHF; cdr3_nt: TGTGCCAGCAGTTGGCAGGGGGGCAAGGGCAATCAGCCCCAGCATTTT
clone_size: many; v_call: TRBV7-8; d_call: -; cdr3_length: 14; j_call: TRBJ2-5; cdr3_aa: CASSSTGFPQTQYF; cdr3_nt: TGTGCCAGCAGCTCAACAGGTTTTCCGCAGACCCAGTACTTC
clone_size: few; v_call: TRBV28; d_call: -; cdr3_length: 14; j_call: TRBJ1-2; cdr3_aa: CASSFRGNLLGYTF; cdr3_nt: TGTGCCAGCAGTTTTAGAGGAAACCTCTTAGGCTACACCTTC
clone_size: -; v_call: TRBV20-1; d_call: -; cdr3_length: 14; j_call: TRBJ2-7; cdr3_aa: CSARAWVKTYEQYF; cdr3_nt: TGCAGTGCTAGGGCATGGGTCAAAACCTACGAGCAGTACTTC
clone_size: many; v_call: TRBV6-1; d_call: -; cdr3_length: 11; j_call: TRBJ2-7; cdr3_aa: CASLITGVQYF; cdr3_nt: TGTGCCAGCCTGATAACGGGGGTGCAGTACTTC
clone_size: many; v_call: TRBV2; d_call: -; cdr3_length: 14; j_call: TRBJ2-2; cdr3_aa: CARKGGPNTGELFF; cdr3_nt: TGTGCCAGGAAAGGGGGACCGAACACCGGGGAGCTGTTTTTT
clone_size: -; v_call: TRBV29-1; d_call: -; cdr3_length: 15; j_call: TRBJ2-2; cdr3_aa: CSVSFAGIDTGELFF; cdr3_nt: TGCAGCGTTTCCTTTGCAGGGATAGACACCGGGGAGCTGTTTTTT
clone_size: many; v_call: TRBV11-1; d_call: TRBD1; cdr3_length: 16; j_call: TRBJ2-2; cdr3_aa: CASSPGRTGYTGELFF; cdr3_nt: TGTGCCAGCAGCCCGGGCCGGACAGGCTACACCGGGGAGCTGTTTTTT
clone_size: many; v_call: TRBV13; d_call: -; cdr3_length: 13; j_call: TRBJ2-7; cdr3_aa: CASSSGLPYEQYF; cdr3_nt: TGTGCCAGCAGCTCGGGACTCCCCTACGAGCAGTACTTC
clone_size: -; v_call: TRBV5-1; d_call: -; cdr3_length: 15; j_call: TRBJ2-5; cdr3_aa: CASSLAGRGSETQYF; cdr3_nt: TGCGCCAGCAGCTTGGCGGGCAGGGGCTCAGAGACCCAGTACTTC
clone_size: many; v_call: TRBV2; d_call: -; cdr3_length: 11; j_call: TRBJ1-2; cdr3_aa: CASSEGYGYTF; cdr3_nt: TGTGCCAGCAGTGAGGGTTATGGCTACACCTTC